These 15 T cell receptor beta chains came from one sample sequenced in a study of CD8 T cells in ankylosing spondylitis. From the 5' RACE reads, TCRdb called clonotypes with MiXCR, one entry per CDR3 protein. Of about 69,000 distinct CDR3 sequences in the sample, under 5.5% were seen once. The sample consisted of blood, either unsorted or a sorted T cell fraction (not recorded which). Receptors originate from a male donor with ankylosing spondylitis or in good health (not recorded which).

This clonotype has ten or more counts. This chain uses TRBV11-2 with TRBJ2-1, with 7 bases that match TRBD2. The V gene's germline CDR1 is SGHAT and CDR2 FQNNGV. V lost 3 bases to trimming and J lost 3 bases; unmatched junction nucleotides: 5. CDR3 length equals 15 residues. The CDR3, as DNA: TGTGCCAGCAGCTTGGGCGGGGGTCTCTACAATGAGCAGTTCTTC. Its protein product is CASSLGGGLYNEQFF.

This clonotype came up many times. V and J are TRBV5-1 and TRBJ2-5; D possibly corresponds to TRBD2 (5 bases). This CDR3 spans 13 amino acids. V shed 2 bases and J shed 5 bases, with 10 bases lying between them. Germline-derived CDR1 and CDR2 are SGHRS and YFSETQ. CDR3 sequence reads: CASSFAGEETQYF. The CDR3 nucleotides are TGCGCCAGCAGCTTTGCCGGGGAGGAGACCCAGTACTTC. The full variable domain, its missing parts supplied by reference TRBV5-1 and TRBJ2-5, is KAGVTQTPRYLIKTRGQQVTLSCSPISGHRSVSWYQQTPGQGLQFLFEYFSETQRNKGNFPGRFSGRQFSNSRSEMNVSTLELGDSALYLCASSFAGEETQYFGPGTRLLVL.

This clonotype was counted at least ten times. The chain links TRBV20-1 to TRBJ1-5; unclear D gene. CDR1 DFQATT and CDR2 SNEGSKA come from the germline V gene (reference sequence). CDR3 length: 15 amino acids. V was clipped by 1 base and J by 5 bases, with 15 bases between them. The CDR3 protein is CSARVGPGRDQPQHF. The CDR3 nucleotides read TGCAGTGCTAGAGTCGGCCCCGGGAGGGATCAGCCCCAGCATTTT.

This clonotype has a count of ten or more. The chain employs TRBV6-5 and TRBJ2-1, with 7 bases that match TRBD2. Germline V CDR1 and CDR2: MNHEY, SVGAGI. The CDR3 loop spans 12 amino acids. Trimming cost V 5 bases and J 11 bases; bases outside gene matches: 6. The CDR3 DNA reads as TGTGCCAGCAGTCCCAGCGGGGTGCAGCAGTTCTTC. Its translation is CASSPSGVQQFF.

The sample holds many counts of this clonotype. The chain has TRBV7-2 and TRBJ1-2; TRBD1 might be the D (6 bases). Germline V CDR1 and CDR2: SGHTA, FQGNSA. This CDR3 spans 13 amino acids. V lost 8 bases, J lost 2 bases, and 12 bases lay in between. The CDR3 protein is CASFDRNNYGYTF. CDR3 sequence (DNA): TGTGCCAGCTTCGACAGGAACAACTATGGCTACACCTTC. The whole variable domain, remainder taken from reference TRBV7-2 and TRBJ1-2, is GAGVSQSPSNKVTEKGKDVELRCDPISGHTALYWYRQSLGQGLEFLIYFQGNSAPDKSGLPSDRFSAERTGGSVSTLTIQRTQQEDSAVYLCASFDRNNYGYTFGSGTRLTVV.

This clonotype was recorded many times. This chain joins TRBV20-1 and TRBJ2-5; 8 nucleotides line up with TRBD2. The CDR3 is 15 amino acids. Per the germline V gene, CDR1 is DFQATT and CDR2 is SNEGSKA (reference sequence). V lost 1 base to trimming and J lost 5 bases; unmatched junction nucleotides: 9. The CDR3: CSARGPVAGYETQYF. In DNA form, the CDR3 reads TGCAGTGCTAGAGGGCCGGTAGCGGGGTATGAGACCCAGTACTTC.

This clonotype was recorded many times. This sequence joins TRBV23-1 and TRBJ2-7; D not resolved. TRBV23-1 is filed as an ORF, its function uncertain. This CDR3 is 11 amino acids long. The V gene lost 6 bases and the J gene lost 3 bases, with 6 bases spanning the gap. Here the CDR3 DNA reads TGCGCCAGCAGATCCGACTACGAGCAGTACTTC. It translates to CASRSDYEQYF.

This clonotype was seen ten or more times. This chain joins TRBV27 and TRBJ2-5; perhaps TRBD1 as D (6 bases). CDR1 MNHEY and CDR2 SMNVEV come from the germline V gene (reference sequence). V was cut by 5 bases and J by 7 bases, with 17 bases left in between. The CDR3 extends over 14 amino acids. Here the CDR3 DNA reads TGTGCCAGCAGTCCACTTGGACAGCTTGGGACCCAGTACTTC. This gives the protein CASSPLGQLGTQYF.

The sample holds many counts of this clonotype. The V call is TRBV3-1, the J call TRBJ2-1, with 16 bases lining up with TRBD2. Germline assignment: CDR1 LGHDT and CDR2 YNNKEL (reference sequence). Trimming cost V 4 bases and J 8 bases; bases outside gene matches: 8. The CDR3 has 17 amino acids. CDR3 nucleotides: TGTGCCAGCAGCCCAACGGGACTAGCGGGGGGGGTTGATGAGCAGTTCTTC. This codes for CASSPTGLAGGVDEQFF.

With respect to this clonotype: A read error may explain this, as a much larger clone is one base away. The chain joins TRBV7-2 to TRBJ2-3; perhaps TRBD1 as D (5 bases). V dropped 0 bases and J dropped 1 base, with 8 bases sitting between them. CDR1 is SGHTA and CDR2 is FQGNSA in the germline V gene. CDR3 length: 15 amino acids. This CDR3 reads CASSLASRGTDTQYF. The CDR3 DNA sequence: TGTGCCAGCAGCTTAGCTAGCAGGGGCACAGATACGCAGTATTTT.

This clonotype has at least ten counts. CDR3: CASSSTQRQDTQYF. The CDR3 nucleotides are TGTGCCAGCAGCTCGACCCAGAGGCAAGATACGCAGTATTTT. The chain carries TRBV7-9 and TRBJ2-3; no definite D call. The V gene's germline CDR1 is SEHNR and CDR2 FQNEAQ (reference sequence). V lost 4 bases and J 5 bases, leaving 13 bases between the germline ends. This CDR3 contains 14 residues.

This clonotype was observed many times. The CDR3, as DNA: TGTGCCAGCTCAAGGGGTCAGGGAAGTCAGCCCCAGCATTTT. Translated, it gives CASSRGQGSQPQHF. This chain connects TRBV12-3 or TRBV12-4 to TRBJ1-5; D perhaps matches TRBD1 (5 bases). V lost 8 bases, J lost 6 bases, and 17 bases lay in between. The CDR3 is 14 amino acids.

V usage is TRBV19 and J usage is TRBJ1-2; 7 nucleotides match TRBD1. This CDR3 contains 15 residues. Germline V gives CDR1 LNHDA, CDR2 SQIVND (reference sequence). V shed 9 bases and J 4 bases; nucleotides not matched to a gene: 14. In DNA form, the CDR3 reads TGTGCCAGCCGACAGGGCGGCCAGCTCTCCTATGGCTACACCTTC. Translating it yields CASRQGGQLSYGYTF.

This clonotype was seen repeatedly, ten times or more. This chain links TRBV28 with TRBJ1-4, with D possibly matching TRBD1 (5 bases). Looked up from germline, CDR1 is MDHEN and CDR2 is SYDVKM. The germline V and J ends were trimmed by 4 bases and 14 bases, with 11 bases remaining between them. CDR3 size: 11 residues. The CDR3 DNA reads TGTGCCAGCAGTTCACCGGGACGGCTGTTTTTT. Its protein product is CASSSPGRLFF. Together with reference TRBV28 and TRBJ1-4, the CDR3 gives the full variable domain: DVKVTQSSRYLVKRTGEKVFLECVQDMDHENMFWYRQDPGLGLRLIYFSYDVKMKEKGDIPEGYSVSREKKERFSLILESASTNQTSMYLCASSSPGRLFFGSGTQLSVL.

This clonotype was seen ten or more times. The chain combines TRBV7-3 with TRBJ2-3, with D tentatively TRBD1 or TRBD2 (5 bases each). The CDR3 totals 15 residues. Germline V lookup: CDR1 SGHTA, CDR2 FQGTGA. Trimming cost V 6 bases and J 0 bases, with 13 bases left between them. In DNA form, the CDR3 reads TGTGCCAGCAGTAGGTTGGGGGATAGCACAGATACGCAGTATTTT. This encodes CASSRLGDSTDTQYF.